These 15 T cell receptor beta chains originate from one sample sequenced in a study of response to subunit inactivated influenza vaccine (dated by TCRdb to about 2018). The library was generated by RT-PCR. Reads for this sample came from an Illumina HiSeq 2500. The public reads were quality trimmed at Q25 with fastp and then assembled into clones with MiXCR by TCRdb, keeping productive beta chains. A single entry per CDR3 protein holds the most common genes and DNA from its merged rows. This sample holds under 800,000 distinct CDR3 sequences; approximately 14% were observed only once. The ten biggest clones cover around 6.5% of the sample. Sequencing was performed on PBMCs from blood, taken roughly 15 days before vaccination. These receptors were taken from a man over 45 who received an inactivated influenza vaccine. Donor details come from another sample of the same person, matched by shared clones.

Of note for this clonotype: Germline and junction disagree at one end, which may indicate a read error. The V gene is TRBV28, the J gene TRBJ2-7; no clear D. Germline CDR1 MDHEN, CDR2 SYDVKM. The CDR3 has 13 residues. CDR3 sequence: CASSQYAGYDQYF. The CDR3 nucleotides read TGTGCCAGCAGTCAGTACGCCGGCTACGATCAGTACTTC. The full variable domain, with the rest looked up from reference TRBV28 and TRBJ2-7, is DVKVTQSSRYLVKRTGEKVFLECVQDMDHENMFWYRQDPGLGLRLIYFSYDVKMKEKGDIPEGYSVSREKKERFSLILESASTNQTSMYLCASSQYAGYDQYFGPGTRLTVT.

The gene calls are TRBV14 and TRBJ2-3; 7 nucleotides agree with TRBD1. The germline gives CDR1 SGHDN, CDR2 FVKESK. This CDR3 has 14 residues. Trimming at V came to 4 bases and at J to 6 bases, leaving 7 bases not matched to a gene. CDR3 in amino acids: CASSPHTGADTQYF. The CDR3 DNA reads TGTGCCAGCAGCCCCCACACAGGGGCTGATACGCAGTATTTT. The entire variable domain, with the rest obtained from reference TRBV14 and TRBJ2-3, is as follows: EAGVTQFPSHSVIEKGQTVTLRCDPISGHDNLYWYRRVMGKEIKFLLHFVKESKQDESGMPNNRFLAERTGGTYSTLKVQPAELEDSGVYFCASSPHTGADTQYFGPGTRLTVL.

This clonotype was detected ten times or more. The chain uses TRBV29-1 and TRBJ1-4; a possible D gene is TRBD1 (6 bases). Germline V gives CDR1 SQVTM, CDR2 ANQGSEA. The CDR3 is 15 amino acids. The V end was cut by 4 bases, the J end by 3 bases, with 15 bases between. The CDR3 coding sequence is TGCAGCGTTGGGGGGCTGGACAGCTCTAATGAAAAACTGTTTTTT. This codes for CSVGGLDSSNEKLFF.

This clonotype has a count of ten or more. V usage is TRBV5-6 and J usage is TRBJ2-1, with D possibly called TRBD1 or TRBD2 (5 bases each). With 0 bases removed from V and 6 bases from J, the gap between germline ends came to 16 bases. The CDR3 contains 16 residues. Germline-derived CDR1 and CDR2 are SGHDT and YYEEEE. The chain's CDR3 is CASSLGRQGRGNEQFF. CDR3 DNA sequence: TGTGCCAGCAGCTTGGGGAGGCAGGGTCGGGGCAATGAGCAGTTCTTC.

This chain connects TRBV7-6 to TRBJ1-1; possibly TRBD1 for D (5 bases). This CDR3 is 15 amino acids long. The ends were cut back, 5 bases at V and 0 bases at J, with 13 bases in the middle. Germline assignment: CDR1 SGHVS and CDR2 FNYEAQ. As DNA, the CDR3 is TGTGCCAGCAGCATGTCACAGGATCTGAACACTGAAGCTTTCTTT. Amino acid sequence: CASSMSQDLNTEAFF.

This clonotype appeared a few times. The chain recombines TRBV29-1 with TRBJ2-3, with 10 bases identical to TRBD1. This CDR3 comprises 14 residues. The germline V gene encodes CDR1 SQVTM and CDR2 ANQGSEA. Trimming cost V 7 bases and J 4 bases; bases outside gene matches: 8. The CDR3 loop reads CSGRQGAGADTQYF. In nucleotides, the CDR3 is TGCAGCGGCAGACAGGGGGCAGGAGCAGATACGCAGTATTTT.

The chain recombines TRBV27 with TRBJ1-2, with D possibly being TRBD1 (5 bases). This CDR3 comprises 14 residues. The V gene's germline CDR1 is MNHEY and CDR2 SMNVEV (reference sequence). V dropped 5 bases and J dropped 7 bases, with 17 bases sitting between them. The CDR3 protein is CASSAGRTSRGYTF. The CDR3 coding sequence is TGTGCCAGCAGTGCGGGACGTACCTCTCGTGGCTACACCTTC.

This clonotype has a count of ten or more. The chain is built from TRBV2 and TRBJ2-7, with D uncertain. Trimming took 5 bases from V and 0 from J, leaving 11 bases between them. From germline, CDR1 is SNHLY and CDR2 FYNNEI. This CDR3 has 14 amino acids. CDR3: CASSPFMLSYEQYF. The CDR3 DNA reads as TGTGCCAGCAGTCCCTTTATGCTCTCCTACGAGCAGTACTTC.

The sample holds one count of this clonotype. A much larger clone sits a single nucleotide away, making a read error possible. The rearrangement joins TRBV4-1 to TRBJ2-3; the D is unclear. Germline CDR1 is MGHRA and CDR2 is YSYEKL. The CDR3 extends over 15 amino acids. The CDR3 loop reads CAISQISDPADTQYF. The CDR3 nucleotides are TGCGCCATCAGCCAGATCTCGGACCCGGCAGATACGCAGTATTTT.

This chain joins TRBV7-2 and TRBJ1-5; no reliable D call. The CDR3 covers 14 residues. Germline CDR1 reads SGHTA; CDR2 reads FQGNSA. The V end was cut by 2 bases, the J end by 0 bases, with 5 bases between. The CDR3 protein is CASSLIGSNQPQHF. CDR3 sequence (DNA): TGTGCCAGCAGCTTAATCGGTAGCAATCAGCCCCAGCATTTT.

Many counts were recorded for this clonotype. The chain is built from TRBV28 and TRBJ2-7, with D hard to call. Trimming took 5 bases from V and 0 from J, leaving 8 bases between them. CDR1 is MDHEN, CDR2 SYDVKM, per germline. The CDR3 loop spans 13 amino acids. The CDR3 region is CASSPSSSYEQYF. The CDR3, as DNA: TGTGCCAGCAGTCCCTCCAGCTCCTACGAGCAGTACTTC.

This clonotype has ten or more counts. The chain carries TRBV5-1 and TRBJ1-5; no clear D. The CDR3 length is 13 residues. The germline V gene has CDR1 SGHRS and CDR2 YFSETQ. The V gene lost 8 bases and the J gene lost 3 bases, with 12 bases spanning the gap. The CDR3 sequence is CASGWDFNQPQHF. CDR3 coding DNA: TGCGCCAGTGGGTGGGATTTCAATCAGCCCCAGCATTTT.

This clonotype showed up many times. The V and J genes are TRBV7-2 and TRBJ2-5; tentatively, D is TRBD1 or TRBD2 (6 bases each). Germline CDR1 and CDR2: SGHTA and FQGNSA. V lost 3 bases, J lost 4 bases, and 12 bases lay in between. The CDR3 spans 14 residues. As DNA, the CDR3 is TGTGCCAGCAGCTTGTCCAGGGGAGGAGAGACCCAGTACTTC. Amino acid sequence: CASSLSRGGETQYF.

The V and J genes are TRBV7-9 and TRBJ1-1, with D perhaps matching TRBD1 (5 bases). V lost 5 bases and J 4 bases, leaving 17 bases between the germline ends. The CDR3 extends over 15 amino acids. Germline V CDR1 and CDR2: SEHNR, FQNEAQ (reference sequence). The CDR3 protein is CASSPRGTRGTEAFF. The CDR3 region has the DNA TGTGCCAGCAGCCCACGCGGAACAAGGGGCACTGAAGCTTTCTTT.

This clonotype was counted between two and nine times. The J gene is TRBJ1-2, the V gene TRBV29-1; the match to TRBD1 covers 7 bases. Germline trimming cut 7 bases from V and 4 bases from J; bases unmatched to any gene: 9. This CDR3 has 13 amino acids. Looked up from germline, CDR1 is SQVTM and CDR2 is ANQGSEA. The CDR3 DNA is TGCAGCGCTGACAGGGCCCAAACCTATGGCTACACCTTC. It translates to CSADRAQTYGYTF.